This passage covers 20 T cell receptor beta chains from one sample sequenced in a study of blood T cell repertoires in COVID-19 (dated by TCRdb to the early 2020s). The library was built by means of the immunoSEQ multiplex PCR assay. In its TCRdb copy, this immuneACCESS table keeps in-frame sequences only and misses some clones. Where compared with another copy, unresolved V genes explain less than half of these, and the others have no known cause. For this sample there are about 97,000 clones; 91% appear just once. The ten largest clones take up around a sixth of the sample. Sequenced: peripheral blood. These receptor sequences come from a middle-aged man with acute or convalescent COVID-19.

The chain links TRBV4-1 to TRBJ2-5, with a tentative D call TRBD1 (5 bases). CDR3 size: 15 residues. Germline V gives CDR1 MGHRA, CDR2 YSYEKL. V lost 4 bases, J lost 1 base, and 13 bases lay in between. CDR3 in DNA: TGCGCCAGCAGCCCACGCACAGGTTTCCAAGAGACCCAGTACTTC. Amino acid sequence: CASSPRTGFQETQYF.

CDR3: CASSLPGTGGAHPLHF. DNA for the CDR3: TGTGCCAGCAGCTTACCAGGGACAGGGGGCGCCCATCCCCTCCACTTT. The chain uses TRBV5-4 and TRBJ1-6, with 12 bases fitting TRBD1. V trimming: 2 bases; J trimming: 13 bases; junction bases outside the gene matches: 10. Germline loops: CDR1 SGHNT, CDR2 YYREEE (reference sequence). CDR3 size: 16 residues.

CDR3 sequence: CASSPRTGTDTQYF. CDR3 DNA sequence: TGTGCCAGCAGCCCCCGGACAGGCACAGATACGCAGTATTTT. The chain combines TRBV9 with TRBJ2-3, with D possibly being TRBD1 (6 bases). This CDR3 spans 14 amino acids. Trimming removed 4 bases from V and 1 base from J, with 10 bases in between. Germline values: CDR1 SGDLS, CDR2 YYNGEE.

This CDR3 is CASSPLGTDATNEKLFF. The CDR3 bases are TGTGCCAGCTCACCACTAGGGACAGATGCAACTAATGAAAAACTGTTTTTT. The chain carries TRBV18 and TRBJ1-4; TRBD1 matches 7 bases. Unmatched junction bases numbered 5, after V lost 1 base and J lost 0 bases. Germline loops: CDR1 KGHSH, CDR2 LQKENI. This CDR3 spans 17 amino acids. The whole variable domain, filled in from reference TRBV18 and TRBJ1-4, reads NAGVMQNPRHLVRRRGQEARLRCSPMKGHSHVYWYRQLPEEGLKFMVYLQKENIIDESGMPKERFSAEFPKEGPSILRIQQVVRGDSAAYFCASSPLGTDATNEKLFFGSGTQLSVL.

The rearrangement joins TRBV5-8 to TRBJ1-2; 7 positions agree with TRBD1. Germline CDR1 reads SGHTS; CDR2 reads YDEGEE. The junction had 15 bases not matched to a gene; V was cut back by 7 bases and J by 6 bases. The CDR3 has 15 residues. The CDR3 reads CASRFQIYRGNGYTF. The CDR3 DNA reads as TGTGCCAGCCGATTCCAAATTTACAGGGGAAATGGCTACACCTTC. Drawing the rest from reference TRBV5-8 and TRBJ1-2, the complete variable domain is EAGVTQSPTHLIKTRGQQATLRCSPISGHTSVYWYQQALGLGLQFLLWYDEGEERNRGNFPPRFSGRQFPNYSSELNVNALELEDSALYLCASRFQIYRGNGYTFGSGTRLTVV.

This CDR3 is CASSFQANTEAFF. The CDR3 region has the DNA TGTGCCAGCAGTTTCCAGGCGAACACTGAAGCTTTCTTT. V is TRBV12-3 or TRBV12-4 and J is TRBJ1-1, with D uncertain. This CDR3 spans 13 amino acids. Trimming took 3 bases from V and 1 from J, leaving 6 bases between them.

This clone is a singleton in its sample. The CDR3 loop reads CASSVSKRQYF. CDR3 nucleotides: TGTGCCAGCAGCGTCTCGAAGAGGCAGTATTTT. The rearrangement uses TRBV12-3 or TRBV12-4 and TRBJ2-3; no reliable D call. Deletions cut 6 bases from V and 11 bases from J, with 12 bases between. The CDR3 extends over 11 amino acids.

The chain recombines TRBV5-1 with TRBJ2-1, with a weak D call TRBD1 (6 bases). The CDR3 length is 16 residues. Germline V CDR1 and CDR2: SGHRS, YFSETQ. V was pared by 4 bases and J by 0 bases, with 14 bases between. For the CDR3, the DNA is TGCGCCAGCAGCGGCCCCGAGGGGGTCTCCTACAATGAGCAGTTCTTC. Translated: CASSGPEGVSYNEQFF. Complete variable domain (other parts from reference TRBV5-1 and TRBJ2-1): KAGVTQTPRYLIKTRGQQVTLSCSPISGHRSVSWYQQTPGQGLQFLFEYFSETQRNKGNFPGRFSGRQFSNSRSEMNVSTLELGDSALYLCASSGPEGVSYNEQFFGPGTRLTVL.

CDR3 region: CASSPATGGGYTF. The CDR3 DNA follows: TGTGCCAGCAGTCCCGCCACGGGGGGGGGCTACACCTTC. This chain uses TRBV28 with TRBJ1-2, with D maybe TRBD1 (5 bases). The V and J ends lost 5 bases and 8 bases respectively, with 15 bases between them. This CDR3 region has 13 residues. Germline V gene sequence: CDR1 MDHEN, CDR2 SYDVKM.

The CDR3 reads CASSEQNRAGNTIYF. The CDR3, as DNA: TGTGCCAGCAGTGAACAAAACAGGGCGGGAAACACCATATATTTT. The chain employs TRBV6-1 and TRBJ1-3; weak D call: TRBD1 (6 bases). Trimming removed 2 bases from V and 4 bases from J, with 12 bases in between. The CDR3 runs 15 residues. CDR1 is MNHNS, CDR2 SASEGT, per germline.

As concerns this clone: Other nucleotide sequences from this sample produce the same CDR3. The chain links TRBV7-2 to TRBJ1-1; D unclear. V was cut by 5 bases and J by 5 bases, with 12 bases left in between. The CDR3 is 13 amino acids. Germline values: CDR1 SGHTA, CDR2 FQGNSA. The CDR3 region has the DNA TGTGCCAGCAGCCCTAGAAGCGGGACTGAAGCTTTCTTT. Encoded protein: CASSPRSGTEAFF.

The V and J genes are TRBV4-1 and TRBJ1-1; D ambiguous. This CDR3 is 12 amino acids long. Between the trimmed V and J ends, which lost 0 bases and 5 bases, there was a span of 4 bases. Germline V CDR1 and CDR2: MGHRA, YSYEKL. The CDR3 protein is CASSQETTEAFF. Written as DNA, the CDR3 is TGCGCCAGCAGCCAAGAGACAACTGAAGCTTTCTTT.

This chain uses TRBV28 with TRBJ2-7; 7 bases fit TRBD2. This CDR3 has 14 residues. Germline-derived CDR1 and CDR2 are MDHEN and SYDVKM. J lost 3 bases, V lost 6 bases, and 8 bases had no gene match. The CDR3 coding sequence is TGTGCCAGCAGGAAAGCGGGGAACGACTACGAGCAGTACTTC. It codes for CASRKAGNDYEQYF.

This chain links TRBV6-2 or TRBV6-3 with TRBJ2-7; 8 bases map to TRBD1. The CDR3 has 14 residues. With 0 bases clipped from V and 6 bases from J, the junction kept 4 bases outside the gene matches. Germline CDR1 MNHEY, CDR2 SVGEGT. The CDR3 DNA reads TGTGCCAGCAGTTACTCGCCAGGGGGCTCCGAGCAGTACTTC. Translation gives CASSYSPGGSEQYF.

This clone was seen once. The chain has TRBV27 and TRBJ2-5; D not certain. Germline V gives CDR1 MNHEY, CDR2 SMNVEV (reference sequence). V gave up 6 bases and J gave up 2 bases, with 10 bases separating them. This CDR3 has 13 amino acids. The CDR3 nucleotides read TGTGCCAGCAGACCCGATACTCAAGAGACCCAGTACTTC. As protein: CASRPDTQETQYF.

The chain has TRBV9 and TRBJ1-6, with unresolved D. In germline, CDR1 is SGDLS, CDR2 YYNGEE. The CDR3 covers 14 residues. Between the trimmed V and J ends, which lost 3 bases and 0 bases, there was a span of 4 bases. CDR3 DNA sequence: TGTGCCAGCAGCGCGAGCTCCTATAATTCACCCCTCCACTTT. Protein product: CASSASSYNSPLHF.

The chain employs TRBV5-6 and TRBJ1-1; perhaps TRBD1 as D (6 bases). CDR1 and CDR2 (germline): SGHDT, YYEEEE. The V and J ends lost 4 bases and 10 bases respectively, with 20 bases between them. The CDR3 is 14 amino acids. In DNA, the CDR3 is TGTGCCAGCAGCGTAGACAGGACCTTGGCTGCAGCTTTCTTT. Translation gives CASSVDRTLAAAFF.

The genes are TRBV7-8 and TRBJ1-4; 7 bases fit TRBD1. V shed 1 base, J shed 8 bases, and the junction held 7 bases outside the gene matches. The germline V gene has CDR1 SGHVS and CDR2 FQNEAQ. The CDR3 is 15 residues long. The CDR3 is CASSLGQGTGEKLFF. The CDR3 DNA sequence: TGTGCCAGCAGCTTAGGACAGGGTACAGGAGAAAAACTGTTTTTT.

A few counts support this clone. The rearrangement uses TRBV9 and TRBJ2-2, with D maybe TRBD2 (7 bases). Trimming took 0 bases from V and 0 from J, leaving 12 bases between them. CDR1 SGDLS and CDR2 YYNGEE come from the germline V gene. The CDR3 runs to 17 residues. This chain's CDR3 is CASSVGGGGANTGELFF. In DNA, the CDR3 is TGTGCCAGCAGCGTAGGGGGAGGGGGAGCGAACACCGGGGAGCTGTTTTTT.

The chain carries TRBV5-1 and TRBJ2-2; TRBD2 matches at 7 bases. With 4 bases clipped from V and 0 bases from J, the junction kept 6 bases outside the gene matches. This CDR3 comprises 16 residues. Germline assignment: CDR1 SGHRS and CDR2 YFSETQ. Written as DNA, the CDR3 is TGCGCCAGCAGCGCCTGGGAGGGAACGAACACCGGGGAGCTGTTTTTT. Translating it yields CASSAWEGTNTGELFF.